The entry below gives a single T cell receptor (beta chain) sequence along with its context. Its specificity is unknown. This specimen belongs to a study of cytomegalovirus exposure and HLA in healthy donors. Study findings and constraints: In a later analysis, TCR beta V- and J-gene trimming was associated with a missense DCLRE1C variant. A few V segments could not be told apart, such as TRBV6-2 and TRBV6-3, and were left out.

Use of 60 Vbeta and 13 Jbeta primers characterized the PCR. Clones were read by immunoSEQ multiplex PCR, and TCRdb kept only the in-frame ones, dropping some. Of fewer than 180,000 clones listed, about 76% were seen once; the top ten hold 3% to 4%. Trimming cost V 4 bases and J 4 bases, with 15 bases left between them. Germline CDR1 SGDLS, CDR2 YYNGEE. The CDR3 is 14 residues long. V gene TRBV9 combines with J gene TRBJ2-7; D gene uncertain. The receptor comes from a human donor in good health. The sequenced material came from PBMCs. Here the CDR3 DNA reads TGTGCCAGCAGCCCAAAAGCGAGAGAATACGAGCAGTACTTC. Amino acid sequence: CASSPKAREYEQYF.